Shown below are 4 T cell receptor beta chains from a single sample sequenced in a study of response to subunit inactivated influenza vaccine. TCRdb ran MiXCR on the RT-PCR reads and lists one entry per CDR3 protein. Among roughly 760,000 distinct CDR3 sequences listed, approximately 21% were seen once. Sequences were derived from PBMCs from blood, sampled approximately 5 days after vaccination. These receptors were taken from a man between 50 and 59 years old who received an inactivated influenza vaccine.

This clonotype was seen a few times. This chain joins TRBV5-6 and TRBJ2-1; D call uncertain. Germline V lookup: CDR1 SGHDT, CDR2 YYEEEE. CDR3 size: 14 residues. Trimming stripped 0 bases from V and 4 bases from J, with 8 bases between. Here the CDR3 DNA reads TGTGCCAGCAGCTTGGAGGTAGAGTACAATGAGCAGTTCTTC. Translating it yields CASSLEVEYNEQFF.

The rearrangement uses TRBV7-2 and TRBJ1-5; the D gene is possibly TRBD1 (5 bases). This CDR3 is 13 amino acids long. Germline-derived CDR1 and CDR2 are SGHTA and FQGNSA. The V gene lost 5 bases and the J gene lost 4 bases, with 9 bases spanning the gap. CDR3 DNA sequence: TGTGCCAGCAGCAAACAGGCTAATCAGCCCCAGCATTTT. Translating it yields CASSKQANQPQHF. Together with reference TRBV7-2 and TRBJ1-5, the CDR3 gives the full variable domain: GAGVSQSPSNKVTEKGKDVELRCDPISGHTALYWYRQSLGQGLEFLIYFQGNSAPDKSGLPSDRFSAERTGGSVSTLTIQRTQQEDSAVYLCASSKQANQPQHFGDGTRLSIL.

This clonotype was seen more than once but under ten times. CDR3 DNA sequence: TGTGCCAGCAGCACGACCGGGACTAGCGGGACCATTGAGCAGTTCTTC. It translates to CASSTTGTSGTIEQFF. V is TRBV9 and J is TRBJ2-1; 13 nucleotides match TRBD2. The trim removed 4 bases at V and 9 bases at J, leaving 10 bases unmatched. Germline-derived CDR1 and CDR2 are SGDLS and YYNGEE. The length of the CDR3 is 16 residues.

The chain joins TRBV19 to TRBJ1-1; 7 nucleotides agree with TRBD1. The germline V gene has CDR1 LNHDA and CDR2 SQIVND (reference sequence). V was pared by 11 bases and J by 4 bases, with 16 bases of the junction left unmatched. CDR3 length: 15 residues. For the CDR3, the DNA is TGTGCCGTGAAGGACAGGCCCCTTGGGGGCACTGAAGCTTTCTTT. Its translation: CAVKDRPLGGTEAFF.